The T cell receptor (beta chain) described here comes from a study of T cell responses to AZD1222 COVID-19 vaccine. General observations from the study: Among spike-specific TCRs, nearly half reportedly target unmutated variant regions.

As to this clone: What it binds is not known.

The V gene's germline CDR1 is LNHDA and CDR2 SQIVND (reference sequence). V dropped 3 bases and J dropped 2 bases, with 6 bases sitting between them. CDR3 length equals 13 residues. TCRdb's copy holds only in-frame clones and misses some; the assay was immunoSEQ multiplex PCR. The sample carries more than 50,000 clones, 87% recorded once. The rearrangement joins TRBV19 to TRBJ2-3, with D unresolved. The specimen was peripheral blood, collected 28 days after the second AZD1222 dose. The clonotype comes from an adult who received the AZD1222 COVID-19 vaccine. CDR3 DNA: TGTGCCAGTAGTATCCAGCCCACAGATACGCAGTATTTT. This translates into CASSIQPTDTQYF.